This T cell receptor (beta chain) was found in a study of T cells expressing NK-cell markers. Background on the study: One of eight sequenced donors was HCMV-seronegative; the other seven were seropositive. Whole-study findings and limits: In about six donors, dominant CD3+CD56+NKG2C+ clonotypes ranked among the top 10 CD8+ clonotypes.

Each CDR3 protein gets one entry in TCRdb, which reprocessed the 5' RACE reads and gives no DNA. Recorded for this sample: roughly 170,000 distinct CDR3 sequences. For this clonotype: Its specificity is not known.

The CDR3 runs to 16 residues. Germline V gives CDR1 SQVTM, CDR2 ANQGSEA. The receptor was isolated from a woman aged 18 to 75 in good health. Material: blood T cells: a sorted CD56 or NKG2C T cell subset, CD4+ or CD8+ T cells, or bulk PBMC T cells (not recorded which). V usage is TRBV29-1 and J usage is TRBJ2-5; TCRdb calls TRBD2, which cannot be checked without DNA. The chain's CDR3 is CSVEIAGAALGETQYF.